The rows below give T cell receptor beta chains drawn from one sample of a study of T cell responses to AZD1222 COVID-19 vaccine. Assay: immunoSEQ multiplex PCR; the TCRdb copy retains only in-frame clones and omits some. The data show 120,000 or so clones, 85% to 90% seen once. Source: peripheral blood, taken 28 days after the second AZD1222 dose. Receptors were obtained from an adult who received the AZD1222 COVID-19 vaccine. CDR3s include the opening cysteine and the closing phenylalanine or tryptophan. The D gene is left open where the match is weak. Expanded clones are given a class, and other clones once, few, many or no size at all.

V	D	length	J	size	CDR3	DNA
TRBV18	.	12	TRBJ1-1	.	CASSRRGGWAFF	TGTGCCAGCTCACGCAGGGGTGGTTGGGCTTTCTTT
TRBV2	.	13	TRBJ1-6	.	CASSALGDSPLHF	TGTGCCAGCAGTGCACTAGGGGATTCACCCCTCCACTTT
TRBV27	.	14	TRBJ2-7	.	CASRQATSFDEQYF	TGTGCCAGCAGACAGGCAACCAGCTTTGACGAGCAGTACTTC
TRBV28	.	14	TRBJ1-5	.	CASSERIGNQPQHF	TGTGCCAGCTCGGAAAGGATCGGCAATCAGCCCCAGCATTTT
TRBV9	TRBD1	13	TRBJ2-7	.	CASSFTGGLEQYF	TGTGCCAGCAGCTTCACAGGGGGGCTCGAGCAGTACTTC
TRBV4-2	.	14	TRBJ1-2	once	CASSQDGEGYGYTF	TGTGCCAGCAGCCAAGATGGGGAGGGCTATGGCTACACCTTC
TRBV6-5	.	14	TRBJ1-1	.	CASSYYWEHTEAFF	TGTGCCAGCAGTTACTACTGGGAGCACACTGAAGCTTTCTTT
TRBV5-1	.	16	TRBJ2-2	.	CASKFAVGANTGELFF	TGCGCCAGCAAATTCGCGGTGGGGGCGAACACCGGGGAGCTGTTTTTT
TRBV11-3	.	16	TRBJ1-4	.	CASSPSPSRVDEKLFF	TGTGCCAGCAGCCCGAGTCCCTCCCGGGTAGATGAAAAACTGTTTTTT
TRBV27	TRBD2	14	TRBJ2-7	.	CASSPGLATFEQYF	TGTGCCAGCAGCCCGGGACTAGCAACATTCGAGCAGTACTTC
TRBV24-1	.	17	TRBJ2-1	.	CATSDRSDFSSYNEQFF	TGTGCCACCAGTGATAGGAGCGACTTTAGCTCCTACAATGAGCAGTTCTTC
TRBV6-5	.	14	TRBJ1-2	.	CASSVKGGSYGYTF	TGTGCCAGCAGCGTCAAAGGGGGATCCTATGGCTACACCTTC
TRBV7-2	.	13	TRBJ1-2	.	CASSLNPGPGYTF	TGTGCCAGCAGCTTAAATCCGGGACCAGGCTACACCTTC
TRBV9	.	12	TRBJ1-2	.	CASTPDQESYTF	TGTGCCAGCACACCCGATCAGGAGAGCTACACCTTC
TRBV29-1	TRBD1	14	TRBJ1-2	.	CSVEYRQGADGYTF	TGCAGCGTTGAATATCGACAGGGGGCGGATGGCTACACCTTC
TRBV28	TRBD2	15	TRBJ2-5	.	CASSTGRGGQETQYF	TGTGCCAGCAGTACCGGGAGGGGTGGTCAAGAGACCCAGTACTTC
TRBV4-3	.	16	TRBJ1-2	.	CASSQDHLQGNYGYTF	TGCGCCAGCAGCCAAGATCATTTGCAGGGAAACTATGGCTACACCTTC
TRBV5-1	.	15	TRBJ1-1	.	CASSLSYRVNTEAFF	TGCGCCAGCAGCTTGTCGTACAGGGTGAACACTGAAGCTTTCTTT
TRBV5-8	.	15	TRBJ1-5	.	CASSQGTGSNQPQHF	TGTGCCAGCAGTCAAGGGACGGGGAGCAATCAGCCCCAGCATTTT
TRBV4-3	.	16	TRBJ2-7	.	CASSQDSRAGNYEQYF	TGCGCCAGCAGCCAAGATTCAAGGGCAGGGAACTACGAGCAGTACTTC
TRBV6-5	.	14	TRBJ2-7	.	CASSLDSGVYEQYF	TGTGCCAGCAGTTTGGACTCAGGGGTGTACGAGCAGTACTTC
TRBV3-1/TRBV3-2	.	11	TRBJ2-1	.	CASSQRIEQFF	TGTGCCAGCAGCCAAAGGATTGAGCAGTTCTTC
TRBV5-4	.	13	TRBJ2-5	.	CASSKLGGETQYF	TGTGCCAGCAGCAAACTAGGAGGGGAGACCCAGTACTTC
TRBV10-3	TRBD2	13	TRBJ2-7	.	CAISDMAGGFPYF	TGTGCCATCAGTGACATGGCGGGAGGTTTCCCGTACTTC
TRBV5-6	.	14	TRBJ2-3	.	CASSLALSTDTQYF	TGTGCCAGCAGCTTGGCGTTGAGCACAGATACGCAGTATTTT
TRBV19	.	13	TRBJ1-3	.	CASSISSGNTIYF	TGTGCCAGTAGTATCTCCTCTGGAAACACCATATATTTT
TRBV9	.	14	TRBJ2-2	.	CASSPRGSTGELFF	TGTGCCAGCAGCCCTCGGGGCTCCACCGGGGAGCTGTTTTTT
TRBV3-1/TRBV3-2	.	15	TRBJ1-5	.	CASSPTGGGNQPQHF	TGTGCCAGCAGTCCAACGGGGGGAGGAAATCAGCCCCAGCATTTT
TRBV19	TRBD2	16	TRBJ2-1	.	CASSMVGRALYNEQFF	TGTGCCAGTAGTATGGTCGGGAGGGCCCTCTACAATGAGCAGTTCTTC
TRBV19	TRBD1	15	TRBJ2-7	once	CASSFRDRGMYEQYF	TGTGCCAGTAGTTTCCGGGACAGGGGTATGTACGAGCAGTACTTC
TRBV4-1	.	15	TRBJ1-1	.	CASSTPRQEHTEAFF	TGCGCCAGCAGCACCCCACGACAGGAACACACTGAAGCTTTCTTT
TRBV5-1	TRBD2	13	TRBJ2-1	.	CASSNIAGVKQFF	TGCGCCAGCAGCAACATAGCGGGGGTAAAGCAGTTCTTC
TRBV27	TRBD2	19	TRBJ2-1	.	CASSSRLAGGSGLYNEQFF	TGTGCCAGCAGTTCGCGACTAGCGGGGGGGTCTGGGCTCTACAATGAGCAGTTCTTC
TRBV9	TRBD1	16	TRBJ2-5	.	CASSVGPGGSQETQYF	TGTGCCAGCAGCGTAGGGCCAGGGGGTTCCCAAGAGACCCAGTACTTC
TRBV7-6	TRBD1	15	TRBJ2-5	.	CASSSRTGKRETQYF	TGTGCCAGCAGCTCTCGGACAGGGAAAAGAGAGACCCAGTACTTC
TRBV29-1	TRBD2	14	TRBJ2-5	.	CSVGERGTQETQYF	TGCAGCGTAGGAGAGCGGGGGACCCAAGAGACCCAGTACTTC
TRBV3-1/TRBV3-2	TRBD1	15	TRBJ1-2	.	CASSQADRGRRGYTF	TGTGCCAGCAGCCAAGCGGACAGGGGACGACGTGGCTACACCTTC
TRBV15	.	14	TRBJ1-1	.	CATSRDRTNTEAFF	TGTGCCACCAGCAGAGATCGGACGAACACTGAAGCTTTCTTT
TRBV4-2	TRBD2	15	TRBJ2-1	.	CASSQAGTRNNEQFF	TGTGCCAGCAGCCAAGCAGGGACTAGGAACAATGAGCAGTTCTTC
TRBV19	TRBD2	12	TRBJ2-3	.	CASSLGRNTQYF	TGTGCCAGTAGTCTCGGGAGGAATACGCAGTATTTT
TRBV4-1	TRBD1	14	TRBJ2-2	.	CASSLGQGTGELFF	TGCGCCAGCAGCCTTGGACAGGGCACCGGGGAGCTGTTTTTT
TRBV24-1	.	15	TRBJ1-1	.	CATSDPTRGNTEAFF	TGTGCCACCAGTGATCCGACTCGGGGGAACACTGAAGCTTTCTTT
TRBV3-1/TRBV3-2	TRBD2	17	TRBJ2-7	.	CASSQDTRGADRYEQYF	TGTGCCAGCAGCCAAGATACGCGGGGGGCCGACAGGTACGAGCAGTACTTC
TRBV13	.	13	TRBJ2-7	.	CASCPEGGYEQYF	TGTGCCAGCTGTCCTGAGGGAGGCTACGAGCAGTACTTC
TRBV5-8	TRBD2	18	TRBJ2-3	.	CASSLGGTSGGSTDTQYF	TGTGCCAGCAGCTTAGGGGGGACCAGCGGGGGAAGCACAGATACGCAGTATTTT
TRBV7-2	TRBD2	16	TRBJ2-7	.	CASSLALSGGAREQYF	TGTGCCAGCAGCTTAGCGCTCAGCGGGGGGGCCCGAGAGCAGTACTTC
TRBV27	.	13	TRBJ1-1	few	CASRDLTGTEAFF	TGTGCCAGCAGGGACTTGACGGGAACTGAAGCTTTCTTT
TRBV2	.	14	TRBJ1-5	.	CASSAGVNSQPQHF	TGTGCCAGCAGTGCAGGGGTAAACAGTCAGCCCCAGCATTTT